This T cell receptor beta chain derives from a study of molecular identifiers for immune sequencing clone quantification. TCRdb reprocessed the PCR reads via MiXCR and lists one record per CDR3 protein. Here the sample spans 250,000 to 350,000 distinct CDR3 sequences, around a fifth being singletons. A word on this clonotype: Its antigen is not identified.

Whole-study findings and limits: Highly expanded clones may be undercounted when identical TCR molecules share barcodes.

The germline V gene encodes CDR1 MGHRA and CDR2 YSYEKL. The CDR3 loop spans 16 amino acids. Trimming removed 0 bases from V and 5 bases from J, with 14 bases in between. Naive CD8 T cells, phenotype CD8+CD4-CCR7+CD45RA+, were sorted. The source is a human donor in good health. Some libraries in this study had Jurkat cell RNA spiked in. The sequencing input was naive CD8+ T cells from blood, with Jurkat cell RNA spiked in. Subset reported: FACS-sorted CD8+CD4-CCR7+CD45RA+ naive T cells. This chain connects TRBV4-1 to TRBJ2-1, with TRBD2 as a possible D gene (7 bases). CDR3 region: CASSQDRGGFDNEQFF. As DNA, the CDR3 is TGCGCCAGCAGCCAAGATAGGGGGGGGTTTGACAATGAGCAGTTCTTC.